This TCR beta chain was found in a study of blood T cell repertoires in COVID-19. Study context: Samples taken during acute and convalescent COVID-19 were collected in the United States, Italy and Spain. The cDNA or gDNA used as material had been derived from T cells, B-cell-depleted T cells, or PBMCs.

This clone has a single count. The CDR3 covers 19 residues. J gave up 0 bases and V 2 bases, and 11 bases lay outside the gene matches. Original processing methods: Reference gene primer amplification gave estimated nucleated cell counts. Sequencing used immunoSEQ multiplex PCR; TCRdb keeps in-frame clones, though not all of them. For V, J and clone size, that table is used; D and trimming come from the DNA. The sample yields more than 85,000 clones, almost 85% seen once. The material sequenced was peripheral blood. This rearrangement joins TRBV23-1 to TRBJ1-5; 9 nucleotides match TRBD1. TRBV23-1 falls under the ORF class, with uncertain function. The sequence derives from a man between 40 and 49 years old with active or convalescent COVID-19. The CDR3 spells CASSQILGQGNCSNQPQHF. The CDR3 coding sequence is TGCGCCAGCAGTCAAATTCTAGGACAGGGGAATTGTAGCAATCAGCCCCAGCATTTT.